A selection of T cell receptor beta chains follows, all from one sample in a study of blood T cell repertoires in COVID-19. Libraries were prepared by immunoSEQ multiplex PCR; TCRdb keeps only in-frame clonotypes and omits some of them. The sample consists of about 140,000 clones, approximately 82% of them appearing once. The sequencing sample was made of peripheral blood. The receptors shown here come from a human donor in a cohort sampled during active COVID-19. The CDR3 runs from the conserved cysteine through the conserved F or W. A D gene is named only where the DNA matches it firmly. Expanded clones are given a class, and other clones once, few, many or no size at all.

v_gene	abundance	j_gene	d_gene	CDR3aa	CDR3nt
TRBV27	.	TRBJ2-3	TRBD2	CASSTSGRPDTQYF	TGTGCCAGCAGTACTAGCGGCCGTCCGGATACGCAGTATTTT
TRBV11-2	few	TRBJ1-2	TRBD1	CASSRTGGDSIYGYTF	TGTGCCAGCAGTCGGACAGGGGGCGACTCCATTTATGGCTACACCTTC
TRBV11-2	.	TRBJ2-4	.	CASSLGSGTDIQYF	TGTGCCAGCAGCTTAGGCTCAGGGACTGACATTCAGTACTTC
TRBV10-3	.	TRBJ2-7	.	CAISELGGYYEQYF	TGTGCCATCAGTGAGTTAGGGGGATACTACGAGCAGTACTTC
TRBV7-3	.	TRBJ2-2	TRBD2	CASSLRREGTGELFF	TGTGCCAGCAGCTTACGGCGGGAGGGCACCGGGGAGCTGTTTTTT
TRBV2	.	TRBJ2-5	TRBD1	CASSSQGAGETQYF	TGTGCCAGCAGCTCCCAGGGGGCGGGGGAGACCCAGTACTTC
TRBV11-2	.	TRBJ1-6	.	CASSSGRRANSPLHF	TGTGCCAGCAGCTCGGGGAGGCGCGCTAATTCACCCCTCCACTTT
TRBV18	.	TRBJ2-6	.	CASSPKFSGVSGANVLTF	TGTGCCAGCTCACCAAAATTCTCCGGGGTCTCTGGGGCCAACGTCCTGACTTTC
TRBV15	.	TRBJ2-7	.	CATSRVEVPTYEQYF	TGTGCCACCAGCAGAGTTGAGGTCCCAACCTACGAGCAGTACTTC
TRBV20-1	.	TRBJ1-4	.	CSASQLGEVFF	TGCAGTGCTAGTCAACTCGGGGAGGTGTTTTTT
TRBV13	.	TRBJ1-5	TRBD1	CASSIGTGGQPQHF	TGTGCCAGCAGCATCGGGACAGGGGGTCAGCCCCAGCATTTT
TRBV9	.	TRBJ2-7	TRBD1	CASSKRTGGSYEQYF	TGTGCCAGCAGCAAACGGACAGGAGGTTCCTACGAGCAGTACTTC
TRBV19	.	TRBJ1-3	.	CASSIYGSGNTIYF	TGTGCCAGTAGTATATACGGTTCTGGAAACACCATATATTTT
TRBV28	.	TRBJ2-7	.	CATLLFREQYF	TGTGCCACCCTCCTGTTTCGCGAGCAGTACTTC
TRBV18	.	TRBJ2-3	TRBD1	CASSRTGGTDTQYF	TGTGCCAGCTCACGGACAGGCGGAACGGATACGCAGTATTTT
TRBV5-1	.	TRBJ2-3	.	CASSLDYVGRDTQYF	TGCGCCAGCAGCTTGGATTATGTGGGGAGGGATACGCAGTATTTT
TRBV18	.	TRBJ2-4	TRBD2	CASSPGSSGRAKNIQYF	TGTGCCAGCTCACCGGGGTCTAGCGGGAGAGCCAAAAACATTCAGTACTTC
TRBV30	.	TRBJ1-2	.	CAWSVQYYGYTF	TGTGCCTGGAGTGTACAGTACTATGGCTACACCTTC
TRBV15	.	TRBJ2-2	TRBD1	CATSPQGIGELFF	TGTGCCACCAGCCCACAGGGGATCGGGGAGCTGTTTTTT
TRBV28	.	TRBJ2-1	.	CASIDSSVYEQFF	TGTGCCAGCATTGACAGCAGTGTATATGAGCAGTTCTTC
TRBV29-1	.	TRBJ2-7	TRBD2	CSVELAGGPVQQYF	TGCAGCGTAGAATTAGCGGGAGGGCCTGTGCAGCAGTACTTC
TRBV5-6	.	TRBJ1-1	.	CASSFGGSRTEAFF	TGTGCCAGCAGCTTTGGGGGCTCGCGGACTGAAGCTTTCTTT
TRBV3-1/TRBV3-2	.	TRBJ2-7	TRBD2	CASSQGTSGRLNEQYF	TGTGCCAGCAGCCAAGGGACTAGCGGGAGACTTAACGAGCAGTACTTC
TRBV5-6	.	TRBJ2-2	.	CASSLVLLGELFF	TGTGCCAGCAGCTTGGTACTTCTGGGGGAGCTGTTTTTT
TRBV6-5	.	TRBJ2-5	.	CASSYGGTRGETQYF	TGTGCCAGCAGCTACGGGGGGACCAGGGGGGAGACCCAGTACTTC